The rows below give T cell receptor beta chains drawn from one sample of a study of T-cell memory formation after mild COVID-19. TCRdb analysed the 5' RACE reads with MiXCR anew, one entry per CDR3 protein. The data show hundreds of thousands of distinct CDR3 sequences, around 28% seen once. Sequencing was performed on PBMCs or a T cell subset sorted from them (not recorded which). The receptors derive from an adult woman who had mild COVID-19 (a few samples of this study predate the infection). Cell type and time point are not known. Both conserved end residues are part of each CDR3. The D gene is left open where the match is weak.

CDR3aa: CASSLRKGLTSGRLETQYF
j_gene: TRBJ2-5
v_gene: TRBV7-8
d_gene: TRBD2

CDR3aa: CSVDGGVRDEQFF
j_gene: TRBJ2-1
v_gene: TRBV29-1
d_gene: NA

CDR3aa: CASSPNGGSSEQFF
j_gene: TRBJ2-1
v_gene: TRBV12-3/TRBV12-4
d_gene: TRBD2

CDR3aa: CASSVGGRGEQFF
j_gene: TRBJ2-1
v_gene: TRBV9
d_gene: NA

CDR3aa: CAISDFSAETQYF
j_gene: TRBJ2-5
v_gene: TRBV10-3
d_gene: NA

CDR3aa: CASSQDTGNNEQFF
j_gene: TRBJ2-1
v_gene: TRBV4-3
d_gene: NA

CDR3aa: CASSPTRVYEQFF
j_gene: TRBJ2-1
v_gene: TRBV18
d_gene: NA

CDR3aa: CASSLEGGNYEQYF
j_gene: TRBJ2-7
v_gene: TRBV7-6
d_gene: NA

CDR3aa: CATSREGSVPPGELFF
j_gene: TRBJ2-2
v_gene: TRBV15
d_gene: NA

CDR3aa: CASSISPPTGTGGREQFF
j_gene: TRBJ2-1
v_gene: TRBV7-7
d_gene: TRBD1

CDR3aa: CASSYRGQEQFF
j_gene: TRBJ2-1
v_gene: TRBV5-6
d_gene: NA

CDR3aa: CASRSQGYNEQFF
j_gene: TRBJ2-1
v_gene: TRBV19
d_gene: NA

CDR3aa: CASSLGRGIPKNIQYF
j_gene: TRBJ2-4
v_gene: TRBV7-8
d_gene: NA

CDR3aa: CASSFGDRGQGYTF
j_gene: TRBJ1-2
v_gene: TRBV7-2
d_gene: TRBD1

CDR3aa: CASSPSGVFNEQFF
j_gene: TRBJ2-1
v_gene: TRBV5-1
d_gene: TRBD2

CDR3aa: CASSVVSSSGPQFF
j_gene: TRBJ2-1
v_gene: TRBV9
d_gene: NA

CDR3aa: CASRDQGTEAFF
j_gene: TRBJ1-1
v_gene: TRBV6-5
d_gene: NA

CDR3aa: CATMGDGRQPQHF
j_gene: TRBJ1-5
v_gene: TRBV7-8
d_gene: NA

CDR3aa: CASSPIGGVYNEQFF
j_gene: TRBJ2-1
v_gene: TRBV16
d_gene: TRBD2

CDR3aa: CASSLGPPKYEQYF
j_gene: TRBJ2-7
v_gene: TRBV5-6
d_gene: NA

CDR3aa: CASSVGVFGNQPQHF
j_gene: TRBJ1-5
v_gene: TRBV9
d_gene: NA

CDR3aa: CASLRGVSSYNEQFF
j_gene: TRBJ2-1
v_gene: TRBV12-3/TRBV12-4
d_gene: NA

CDR3aa: CASSRRTSGGVYNEQFF
j_gene: TRBJ2-1
v_gene: TRBV18
d_gene: TRBD2

CDR3aa: CASSYMAAANYGYTF
j_gene: TRBJ1-2
v_gene: TRBV6-5
d_gene: NA

CDR3aa: CASSPGTTAPYGYTF
j_gene: TRBJ1-2
v_gene: TRBV7-2
d_gene: NA

CDR3aa: CASSPGGLAVYEQYF
j_gene: TRBJ2-7
v_gene: TRBV7-6
d_gene: NA

CDR3aa: CSVQGGLGYEQYF
j_gene: TRBJ2-7
v_gene: TRBV29-1
d_gene: NA

CDR3aa: CASSPTPGLKHGRQYF
j_gene: TRBJ2-3
v_gene: TRBV5-1
d_gene: NA

CDR3aa: CASRKGEWTEAFF
j_gene: TRBJ1-1
v_gene: TRBV25-1
d_gene: NA

CDR3aa: CSVEGLGSTDTQYF
j_gene: TRBJ2-3
v_gene: TRBV29-1
d_gene: NA

CDR3aa: CASSLRGGTANQPQHF
j_gene: TRBJ1-5
v_gene: TRBV13
d_gene: TRBD1

CDR3aa: CASNTYKNTEAFF
j_gene: TRBJ1-1
v_gene: TRBV12-3/TRBV12-4
d_gene: NA

CDR3aa: CASSLADVVAHYGYTF
j_gene: TRBJ1-2
v_gene: TRBV12-3/TRBV12-4
d_gene: NA

CDR3aa: CSVEGTPNDNTEAFF
j_gene: TRBJ1-1
v_gene: TRBV29-1
d_gene: NA

CDR3aa: CASSLWPRGPNTGELFF
j_gene: TRBJ2-2
v_gene: TRBV7-9
d_gene: NA

CDR3aa: CASSLLVGAITDTQYF
j_gene: TRBJ2-3
v_gene: TRBV7-8
d_gene: NA

CDR3aa: CASSVLRSFRTGGASGYQETQYF
j_gene: TRBJ2-5
v_gene: TRBV6-5
d_gene: TRBD1

CDR3aa: CASSPQSTPSNQPQHF
j_gene: TRBJ1-5
v_gene: TRBV18
d_gene: NA

CDR3aa: CASRPIRGAGANVLTF
j_gene: TRBJ2-6
v_gene: TRBV12-3/TRBV12-4
d_gene: NA

CDR3aa: CASSYSVQETQYF
j_gene: TRBJ2-5
v_gene: TRBV7-2
d_gene: NA

CDR3aa: CASGDRYEQYF
j_gene: TRBJ2-7
v_gene: TRBV19
d_gene: TRBD1

CDR3aa: CASSLWPGDVQETQYF
j_gene: TRBJ2-5
v_gene: TRBV28
d_gene: NA

CDR3aa: CASSSGTDNEQFF
j_gene: TRBJ2-1
v_gene: TRBV7-3
d_gene: NA

CDR3aa: CASSLVAGGVQETQYF
j_gene: TRBJ2-5
v_gene: TRBV7-2
d_gene: TRBD2

CDR3aa: CASSRTHRVSYEQYF
j_gene: TRBJ2-7
v_gene: TRBV6-2/TRBV6-3
d_gene: NA

CDR3aa: CSAREVNTEAFF
j_gene: TRBJ1-1
v_gene: TRBV20-1
d_gene: NA

CDR3aa: CASSSREGASQPQHF
j_gene: TRBJ1-5
v_gene: TRBV12-3/TRBV12-4
d_gene: NA

CDR3aa: CASSEQGMNTEAFF
j_gene: TRBJ1-1
v_gene: TRBV2
d_gene: NA

CDR3aa: CSARAKGVGVLTF
j_gene: TRBJ2-6
v_gene: TRBV20-1
d_gene: NA

CDR3aa: CSAREYRGYPYEQYF
j_gene: TRBJ2-7
v_gene: TRBV20-1
d_gene: NA

CDR3aa: CASSQELSDRGVSSYNSPLHF
j_gene: TRBJ1-6
v_gene: TRBV4-3
d_gene: TRBD1

CDR3aa: CSVDSPSGDTQYF
j_gene: TRBJ2-3
v_gene: TRBV29-1
d_gene: TRBD2